Shown below are 29 T cell receptor beta chains from a single sample sequenced in a study of blood T cell repertoires in COVID-19. Method: immunoSEQ multiplex PCR; TCRdb's copy keeps in-frame clones and lacks some. This sample has some 180,000 clones, with roughly 85% found just once. The sequenced material came from peripheral blood. These receptors were obtained from a man between 60 and 70 years old with active or convalescent COVID-19.

This clone appeared a few times. This sequence joins TRBV9 and TRBJ2-3, with 11 bases identical to TRBD1. The CDR3 covers 15 residues. CDR1 SGDLS and CDR2 YYNGEE come from the germline V gene. Trimming took 6 bases from V and 6 from J; bases not matched to a gene: 9. The CDR3 here is CASTIGQGAPDTQYF. The CDR3 region has the DNA TGTGCCAGCACGATCGGACAGGGGGCGCCTGATACGCAGTATTTT. Full variable domain (rest looked up from reference TRBV9 and TRBJ2-3): DSGVTQTPKHLITATGQRVTLRCSPRSGDLSVYWYQQSLDQGLQFLIQYYNGEERAKGNILERFSAQQFPDLHSELNLSSLELGDSALYFCASTIGQGAPDTQYFGPGTRLTVL.

This chain uses TRBV30 with TRBJ2-1, with 9 bases aligning to TRBD2. This CDR3 has 15 residues. Per the germline V gene, CDR1 is GTSNPN and CDR2 is SVGIG (reference sequence). The V segment lost 0 bases and the J segment 7 bases; nucleotides outside the gene matches: 7. The CDR3 bases are TGTGCCTGGAGTGTAGCGGGGGGCCTGAGGAATGAGCAGTTCTTC. Translation: CAWSVAGGLRNEQFF.

The chain is built from TRBV3-1 (or the pseudogene TRBV3-2) and TRBJ2-3; TRBD2 agrees at 8 bases. Germline CDR1 reads LGHDT; CDR2 reads YNNKEL (reference sequence). This CDR3 has 16 amino acids. Losses at the gene ends were 6 bases for V and 0 bases for J; bases not matched to a gene: 8. The CDR3 spells CASRRGGFSSTDTQYF. In DNA, the CDR3 is TGTGCCAGCAGACGCGGGGGGTTCTCTAGCACAGATACGCAGTATTTT.

J is TRBJ2-7 and V is TRBV6-5, with 7 bases fitting TRBD1. With V trimmed by 4 bases and J by 1 base, 7 bases remained unmatched. From germline, CDR1 is MNHEY and CDR2 SVGAGI. CDR3 size: 15 residues. In nucleotides, the CDR3 is TGTGCCAGCAGTTTGACCGGGACAGAGTCCTACGAGCAGTACTTC. As protein: CASSLTGTESYEQYF.

The V gene is TRBV9, the J gene TRBJ2-5, with D possibly matching TRBD2 (5 bases). Deletions cut 3 bases from V and 5 bases from J, with 8 bases between. This CDR3 is built from 12 residues. Germline CDR1 is SGDLS and CDR2 is YYNGEE. The CDR3 is CASSGGLETQYF. CDR3 nucleotides: TGTGCCAGCAGCGGCGGGCTTGAGACCCAGTACTTC. Filled out from reference TRBV9 and TRBJ2-5, the complete variable domain reads DSGVTQTPKHLITATGQRVTLRCSPRSGDLSVYWYQQSLDQGLQFLIQYYNGEERAKGNILERFSAQQFPDLHSELNLSSLELGDSALYFCASSGGLETQYFGPGTRLLVL.

The V call is TRBV25-1, the J call TRBJ1-2, with 7 bases matching TRBD1. V trimming: 1 base; J trimming: 8 bases; junction bases outside the gene matches: 10. Per the germline V gene, CDR1 is MGHDK and CDR2 is SYGVNS. This CDR3 contains 15 residues. CDR3 residues: CASSELGGSRSGYTF. Here the CDR3 DNA reads TGTGCCAGCAGTGAATTAGGGGGCAGCCGTTCGGGCTACACCTTC.

The chain combines TRBV5-1 with TRBJ2-3; 7 bases map to TRBD1. The CDR3 consists of 13 residues. Germline assignment: CDR1 SGHRS and CDR2 YFSETQ. Losses at the gene ends were 8 bases for V and 6 bases for J; bases not matched to a gene: 9. CDR3 sequence: CASSDRMGDTQYF. DNA of the CDR3: TGCGCCAGTTCGGACAGGATGGGGGATACGCAGTATTTT.

V gene TRBV29-1 combines with J gene TRBJ1-5; 8 bases agree with TRBD1. Germline-derived CDR1 and CDR2 are SQVTM and ANQGSEA. The CDR3 runs 14 residues. Unmatched junction bases numbered 8, after V lost 5 bases and J lost 5 bases. CDR3 nucleotide sequence: TGCAGCGTTACCCAGGGGGCGATGGATCAGCCCCAGCATTTT. Its translation: CSVTQGAMDQPQHF.

The CDR3 reads CASSIWQGSSYNEQFF. The CDR3 DNA reads TGTGCCAGTAGTATTTGGCAGGGAAGCTCCTACAATGAGCAGTTCTTC. The V call is TRBV19, the J call TRBJ2-1; D possibly corresponds to TRBD1 (5 bases). Trimming removed 3 bases at V and 0 bases at J, with 12 bases between. The germline gives CDR1 LNHDA, CDR2 SQIVND (reference sequence). The CDR3 runs 16 residues.

In its sample, this clone was seen once. V usage is TRBV4-2 and J usage is TRBJ1-2, with D tentatively TRBD1 (6 bases). The V end lost 6 bases, the J end lost 7 bases, and 12 bases lay between the germline ends. Germline assignment: CDR1 LGHNA and CDR2 YNFKEQ. This CDR3 has 12 amino acids. CDR3 sequence reads: CASSQNRVGYTF. The CDR3 DNA reads as TGTGCCAGCAGTCAAAACAGGGTTGGCTACACCTTC.

The genes are TRBV7-2 and TRBJ1-2; 8 bases are a match to TRBD1. Per the germline V gene, CDR1 is SGHTA and CDR2 is FQGNSA. V shed 10 bases and J 6 bases; nucleotides not matched to a gene: 10. The CDR3 extends over 13 amino acids. This CDR3 reads CAIKTGEFHGYTF. For the CDR3, the DNA is TGTGCCATCAAGACAGGGGAATTTCATGGCTACACCTTC.

This chain links TRBV29-1 with TRBJ2-1, with 8 bases identical to TRBD1. The germline V gene has CDR1 SQVTM and CDR2 ANQGSEA. This CDR3 contains 14 residues. Germline trimming cut 2 bases from V and 5 bases from J; bases unmatched to any gene: 5. The CDR3 here is CSVERRTGNNEQFF. CDR3 in DNA: TGCAGCGTTGAACGACGGACAGGGAACAATGAGCAGTTCTTC.

The V and J genes are TRBV27 and TRBJ2-2; 8 bases align to TRBD2. This CDR3 region has 16 residues. Losses at the gene ends were 4 bases for V and 8 bases for J; bases not matched to a gene: 12. Germline CDR1 MNHEY, CDR2 SMNVEV (reference sequence). The CDR3, as DNA: TGTGCCAGCAGTTCTCCGCTTTCCGCGGGAGGAGGGGAGCTGTTTTTT. Residues: CASSSPLSAGGGELFF.

For the CDR3, the DNA is TGTGCCAGCAGCCCACAGGCCAGAGCTGGAAACACCATATATTTT. It specifies CASSPQARAGNTIYF. The chain employs TRBV6-5 and TRBJ1-3; possibly TRBD1 for D (5 bases). Germline CDR1 MNHEY, CDR2 SVGAGI. The CDR3 loop spans 15 amino acids. With 6 bases removed from V and 2 bases from J, the gap between germline ends came to 14 bases.

V usage is TRBV19 and J usage is TRBJ2-1; 12 bases align to TRBD2. The CDR3 spans 16 residues. V dropped 4 bases and J dropped 9; count of bases not matched to a gene: 10. From germline, CDR1 is LNHDA and CDR2 SQIVND (reference sequence). CDR3 nucleotides: TGTGCCAGTAGTACTTGGGCTAGCGGGGGGGCCGGTGAGCAGTTCTTC. This codes for CASSTWASGGAGEQFF.

V and J are TRBV5-4 and TRBJ1-2; D is undetermined. Deletions cut 4 bases from V and 6 bases from J, with 19 bases between. This CDR3 spans 15 amino acids. Germline V CDR1 and CDR2: SGHNT, YYREEE (reference sequence). CDR3 nucleotide sequence: TGTGCCAGCAGCCGCACCATCTCTAACTATGATGGCTACACCTTC. Translating gives CASSRTISNYDGYTF.

V is TRBV27 and J is TRBJ1-6; D possibly corresponds to TRBD1 (6 bases). The CDR3 length is 15 residues. V was cut by 6 bases and J by 7 bases, with 16 bases left in between. CDR1 and CDR2 from the germline V gene are MNHEY and SMNVEV (reference sequence). The CDR3 DNA follows: TGTGCCAGCAGCCAGGGGTACGTAAAGAATTCACCCCTCCACTTT. Protein: CASSQGYVKNSPLHF.

V is TRBV2 and J is TRBJ2-5, with TRBD2 identical over 8 bases. The V and J ends lost 2 bases and 7 bases, in that order; junction bases with no gene match: 12. The CDR3 is 16 residues long. The V gene's germline CDR1 is SNHLY and CDR2 FYNNEI. CDR3 in amino acids: CASSEYFSGGSGTQYF. DNA of the CDR3: TGTGCCAGCAGTGAATACTTTTCGGGGGGGTCAGGGACCCAGTACTTC. Full variable domain (missing parts from reference TRBV2 and TRBJ2-5): EPEVTQTPSHQVTQMGQEVILRCVPISNHLYFYWYRQILGQKVEFLVSFYNNEISEKSEIFDDQFSVERPDGSNFTLKIRSTKLEDSAMYFCASSEYFSGGSGTQYFGPGTRLLVL.

The V gene is TRBV5-1, the J gene TRBJ2-5; 7 positions agree with TRBD1. The V gene end was trimmed by 0 bases and the J gene end by 5 bases; junction bases not matched to a gene: 10. CDR1 is SGHRS and CDR2 is YFSETQ in the germline V gene. There are 16 residues in the CDR3. Written as DNA, the CDR3 is TGCGCCAGCAGCTTGGAGACACAGGGGTCCGGGGAGACCCAGTACTTC. Its protein product is CASSLETQGSGETQYF.

The chain carries TRBV19 and TRBJ2-5; 10 bases map to TRBD1. This CDR3 comprises 15 residues. Germline assignment: CDR1 LNHDA and CDR2 SQIVND (reference sequence). The J segment lost 4 bases and the V segment lost 4 bases, leaving 6 bases of the junction unmatched. This CDR3 reads CASSRDRGAGETQYF. CDR3 nucleotides: TGTGCCAGTAGTAGGGACAGGGGCGCCGGAGAGACCCAGTACTTC.

The chain has TRBV5-1 and TRBJ2-5, with D hard to call. V was shortened by 6 bases and J by 1 base, with 13 bases between the two germline ends. This CDR3 has 14 amino acids. The V gene's germline CDR1 is SGHRS and CDR2 YFSETQ. CDR3 protein: CASTPLPPQETQYF. The CDR3 region has the DNA TGCGCCAGCACCCCCCTCCCCCCCCAAGAGACCCAGTACTTC.

The chain has TRBV3-1 (or the pseudogene TRBV3-2) and TRBJ1-5, with 11 nucleotides matching TRBD1. CDR1 is LGHDT and CDR2 is YNNKEL in the germline V gene (reference sequence). J gave up 4 bases and V 3 bases, and 8 bases lay outside the gene matches. The length of the CDR3 is 17 residues. CDR3 sequence: CASSHGPGQGENQPQHF. The CDR3 nucleotides are TGTGCCAGCAGCCATGGACCGGGACAGGGGGAAAATCAGCCCCAGCATTTT.

The gene calls are TRBV6-1 and TRBJ1-5; 9 positions agree with TRBD1. Germline CDR1 reads MNHNS; CDR2 reads SASEGT. With 4 bases clipped from V and 0 bases from J, the junction kept 10 bases outside the gene matches. The CDR3 has 18 amino acids. CDR3 sequence: CASSVGQGGPYSNQPQHF. In DNA form, the CDR3 reads TGTGCCAGCAGTGTGGGACAGGGAGGCCCCTATAGCAATCAGCCCCAGCATTTT.

The rearrangement uses TRBV5-8 and TRBJ1-2; 7 nucleotides agree with TRBD1. CDR3 length: 14 amino acids. The germline gives CDR1 SGHTS, CDR2 YDEGEE. V was pared by 4 bases and J by 8 bases, with 11 bases of the junction left unmatched. The CDR3 nucleotides are TGTGCCAGCAGCGACCGGACAGGAGGTGCCGGCTACACCTTC. Translating gives CASSDRTGGAGYTF.

The chain joins TRBV5-1 to TRBJ2-7, with 9 bases fitting TRBD1. Germline V CDR1 and CDR2: SGHRS, YFSETQ. V shed 5 bases and J 9 bases; nucleotides not matched to a gene: 15. The CDR3 consists of 15 residues. The CDR3 region is CASRAPGQGLQAQYF. CDR3 in DNA: TGCGCCAGCAGGGCACCGGGACAGGGCCTCCAAGCGCAGTACTTC.

The rearrangement joins TRBV11-2 to TRBJ2-5; the match to TRBD1 covers 7 bases. This CDR3 is 14 amino acids long. Germline trimming cut 0 bases from V and 5 bases from J; bases unmatched to any gene: 3. The germline CDR1 and CDR2 sequences are SGHAT and FQNNGV. The chain's CDR3 is CASSLETRGETQYF. DNA of the CDR3: TGTGCCAGCAGCTTAGAGACCAGGGGGGAGACCCAGTACTTC.

The J gene is TRBJ2-7, the V gene TRBV6-5, with D tentatively TRBD2 (5 bases). CDR1 is MNHEY, CDR2 SVGAGI, per germline. The V end lost 5 bases, the J end lost 2 bases, and 16 bases lay between the germline ends. The CDR3 spans 15 residues. CDR3 protein: CASSRTVWGAYEQYF. DNA for the CDR3: TGTGCCAGCAGTCGTACGGTCTGGGGAGCCTACGAGCAGTACTTC.

The V gene is TRBV4-1, the J gene TRBJ1-5, with D possibly being TRBD1 (6 bases). Germline CDR1 MGHRA, CDR2 YSYEKL. Trimming took 3 bases from V and 2 from J, leaving 17 bases between them. This CDR3 has 17 amino acids. The CDR3 DNA sequence: TGCGCCAGCAGCCAGGATTACAGGGTTTCGGGCAATCAGCCCCAGCATTTT. Translated, it gives CASSQDYRVSGNQPQHF.

The V call is TRBV28, the J call TRBJ2-1; 9 bases line up with TRBD2. V shed 2 bases and J 2 bases; nucleotides not matched to a gene: 1. CDR1 is MDHEN and CDR2 is SYDVKM in the germline V gene. The CDR3 has 15 residues. CDR3 amino acids: CASSLAGGAYNEQFF. The CDR3 nucleotides are TGTGCCAGCAGTTTAGCGGGGGGGGCCTACAATGAGCAGTTCTTC.